This T cell receptor beta chain was recovered during a study of T cells in localized non-small cell lung cancer. CDR1 and CDR2 (germline): SGHRS, YFSETQ. With 4 bases removed from V and 6 bases from J, the gap between germline ends came to 14 bases. This CDR3 region has 14 residues. The study's findings and limits: Adjacent uninvolved lung tissue had the highest T cell clonality, exceeding tumor.

About this clone: No antigen is known for it.

Sequenced by immunoSEQ multiplex PCR; TCRdb stores in-frame clones only, minus some. The sample carries more than 25,000 clones, more than 75% recorded once. The chain recombines TRBV5-1 with TRBJ1-3; D possibly corresponds to TRBD1 (6 bases). The clonotype comes from a female donor aged 60 or older with stage III squamous cell lung carcinoma. Specimen: peripheral blood, collected before any cancer treatment. The CDR3 is CASSPGWGLNTIYF. The CDR3 DNA is TGCGCCAGCAGCCCAGGATGGGGGCTAAACACCATATATTTT.